The rows below give T cell receptor beta chains drawn from one sample of a study of cytomegalovirus exposure and HLA in healthy donors. The table came from immunoSEQ multiplex PCR; TCRdb's copy has only in-frame clones and leaves some out. The table lists 100,000 or so clones, 75% of them singletons. Sample: PBMCs. These receptor sequences come from a man aged 35 to 55 in good health and CMV-seronegative. The CDR3 runs from the conserved cysteine through the conserved F or W. Fields, in order: clone size, D gene, J gene, V gene, CDR3 DNA, CDR3 protein. D genes are given only for firm matches. The size field is filled for only some rows; it gives once, few, many or a size class.

once | - | TRBJ1-5 | TRBV2 | TGTGCCAGCAGGGTCACCGGGAATCAGCCCCAGCATTTT | CASRVTGNQPQHF
- | TRBD1 | TRBJ2-7 | TRBV7-6 | TGTGCCAGCAGCTTAGGCGGACAGGGGGCCTACGAGCAGTACTTC | CASSLGGQGAYEQYF
once | - | TRBJ2-7 | TRBV5-6 | TGTGCCAGCAGCTGGAGTGGCTTTATCCCCTACGAGCAGTACTTC | CASSWSGFIPYEQYF
- | - | TRBJ2-7 | TRBV9 | TGTGCCAGCAGCTCGAGCTCCTACGAGCAGTACTTC | CASSSSSYEQYF
- | TRBD1 | TRBJ1-4 | TRBV6-8 | TGTGCCAGCAGTTCCCAGGGGGCGCGTGAAAAACTGTTTTTT | CASSSQGAREKLFF
- | TRBD1 | TRBJ2-7 | TRBV18 | TGTGCCAGCTCATTCCGACAGGGCTACGAGCAGTACTTC | CASSFRQGYEQYF
- | TRBD1 | TRBJ2-7 | TRBV6-5 | TGTGCCAGCACCAAGACAGGGGGTTCCTACGAGCAGTACTTC | CASTKTGGSYEQYF
- | - | TRBJ2-7 | TRBV29-1 | TGCAGCGGAAGGTCGGCGCCGAACTACGAGCAGTACTTC | CSGRSAPNYEQYF
- | - | TRBJ1-4 | TRBV2 | TGTGCCAGCAGTGATTTCAGGGTGAAACTGTTTTTT | CASSDFRVKLFF
- | - | TRBJ2-1 | TRBV29-1 | TGCAGCGTCGATAGCGGAAGCTCCTACAATGAGCAGTTCTTC | CSVDSGSSYNEQFF
- | TRBD1 | TRBJ2-5 | TRBV5-8 | TGTGCCAGCAGTTTACAGGGGGCTGGGGAGACCCAGTACTTC | CASSLQGAGETQYF
few | - | TRBJ2-7 | TRBV27 | TGTGCCAGCAGTCCACTCGGAGGTACCAGTGAGCAGTACTTC | CASSPLGGTSEQYF
- | - | TRBJ2-7 | TRBV5-4 | TGTGCCAGCAGCTTCCGGCCGGGGAGCTCCTACGAGCAGTACTTC | CASSFRPGSSYEQYF
few | - | TRBJ2-3 | TRBV25-1 | TGTGCCAGCCTTAGGGAGGGCACAGATACGCAGTATTTT | CASLREGTDTQYF
- | TRBD1 | TRBJ1-1 | TRBV5-8 | TGTGCCAGCGCCGGGACAGGCCCTAACACTGAAGCTTTCTTT | CASAGTGPNTEAFF
- | TRBD2 | TRBJ2-1 | TRBV7-9 | TGTGCCAGCAGCTCCTGGAGCGGGAGGGCCTTGAATGAGCAGTTCTTC | CASSSWSGRALNEQFF
once | - | TRBJ1-5 | TRBV19 | TGTGCCAGTAGTATCCGGGACAACGGACAGCCCCAGCATTTT | CASSIRDNGQPQHF
few | - | TRBJ1-1 | TRBV6-1 | TGTGCCAGCACTTCCCAGCGGGAGGTGAACACTGAAGCTTTCTTT | CASTSQREVNTEAFF
- | - | TRBJ2-3 | TRBV4-3 | TGCGCCAGCAGCCAAGACAGGATTTTCACAGATACGCAGTATTTT | CASSQDRIFTDTQYF
- | - | TRBJ2-1 | TRBV7-9 | TGTGCCAGCAGCTTAGCGGGAGGAGGTGGGAATGAGCAGTTCTTC | CASSLAGGGGNEQFF
few | - | TRBJ1-5 | TRBV18 | TGTGCCAGCTCACTAAACAGGGATTATCAGCCCCAGCATTTT | CASSLNRDYQPQHF
- | - | TRBJ1-1 | TRBV14 | TGTGCCAGCAGCCCTTTGACAGCACCGATTGAAGCTTTCTTT | CASSPLTAPIEAFF
- | TRBD2 | TRBJ2-7 | TRBV4-3 | TGCGCCAGCAGCCAAGAGGGTCGGGGGGGGATCTACGAGCAGTACTTC | CASSQEGRGGIYEQYF
few | - | TRBJ1-6 | TRBV5-1 | TGCGCCAGCAGTCCCAGGGCCGAGAATTCACCCCTCCACTTT | CASSPRAENSPLHF
- | - | TRBJ1-5 | TRBV4-1 | TGCGCCAGCAGCCAACTTCGGGGCAATCAGCCCCAGCATTTT | CASSQLRGNQPQHF
- | - | TRBJ2-7 | TRBV27 | TGTGCCAGCAGTTTGGGTGTGGCTAGCTACGAGCAGTACTTC | CASSLGVASYEQYF
- | - | TRBJ2-1 | TRBV5-1 | TGCGCCAGCAGCCCGGAGAGCGGTTTGAGCTCCTACAATGAGCAGTTCTTC | CASSPESGLSSYNEQFF
- | - | TRBJ1-5 | TRBV7-2 | TGTGCCAGCACCCACCCGGGTCAGCCCCAGCATTTT | CASTHPGQPQHF
- | TRBD1 | TRBJ1-2 | TRBV4-3 | TGCGCCAGCAGCCAAGATTCAGGGGGGATCTATGGCTACACCTTC | CASSQDSGGIYGYTF
- | - | TRBJ2-3 | TRBV10-2 | TGCGCCACACACGCAGCGGAGGGCTCAGATACGCAGTATTTT | CATHAAEGSDTQYF
- | - | TRBJ1-4 | TRBV18 | TGTGCCAGCTCACCCCCTGTGACAAGGAATGAAAAACTGTTTTTT | CASSPPVTRNEKLFF
- | - | TRBJ1-1 | TRBV7-9 | TGTGCCAGCACCGATGAGGGAGAAGCTTTCTTT | CASTDEGEAFF
medium-sized | TRBD2 | TRBJ2-3 | TRBV6-4 | TGTGCCAGCAGTGCTAGCGGGAGCACAGATACGCAGTATTTT | CASSASGSTDTQYF
once | TRBD1 | TRBJ1-1 | TRBV7-9 | TGTGCCAGCAGCGGAACCCGGACAGGGAATACTGAAGCTTTCTTT | CASSGTRTGNTEAFF
- | TRBD1 | TRBJ2-7 | TRBV11-2 | TGTGCCAGCAGCCTTGGGGACAGTTTCAACGAGCAGTACTTC | CASSLGDSFNEQYF
- | - | TRBJ1-5 | TRBV5-4 | TGTGCCAGCAGCTTGTGGGGGCAGGTTGATCAGCCCCAGCATTTT | CASSLWGQVDQPQHF
- | - | TRBJ2-1 | TRBV6-4 | TGTGCCAGCAGTGACTCAGAGGGATACAATGAGCAGTTCTTC | CASSDSEGYNEQFF